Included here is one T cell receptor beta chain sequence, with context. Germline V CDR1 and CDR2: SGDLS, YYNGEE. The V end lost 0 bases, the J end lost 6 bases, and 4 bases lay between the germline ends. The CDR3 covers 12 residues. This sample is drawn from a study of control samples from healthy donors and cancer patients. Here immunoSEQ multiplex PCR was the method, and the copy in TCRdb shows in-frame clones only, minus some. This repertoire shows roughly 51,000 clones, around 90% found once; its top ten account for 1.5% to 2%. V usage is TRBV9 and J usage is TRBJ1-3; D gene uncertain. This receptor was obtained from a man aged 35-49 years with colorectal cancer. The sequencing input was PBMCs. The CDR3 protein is CASSVDENTIYF. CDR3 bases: TGTGCCAGCAGCGTAGACGAAAACACCATATATTTT.